Here is one T cell receptor beta chain with its context. Trimming cost V 2 bases and J 1 base, with 13 bases left between them. Germline assignment: CDR1 LGHNA and CDR2 YNFKEQ. CDR3 length: 16 residues. This record comes from a study of T cell changes during pregnancy in multiple sclerosis. The data were produced by immunoSEQ multiplex PCR, yet TCRdb's version contains in-frame clones alone and is incomplete. There are about 40,000 clones in the sample; more than 85% occur only once, and under 15% lies in the top ten. The input for sequencing was CD8+ T cells from peripheral blood mononuclear cells, taken in the first trimester of pregnancy. The J gene is TRBJ2-3, the V gene TRBV4-2, with TRBD1 as a possible D gene (7 bases). This clonotype was sampled from a female donor with multiple sclerosis, enrolled in a pregnancy study. The CDR3, as DNA: TGTGCCAGCAGCCAAAAAGCAGGGGGGCGCACAGATACGCAGTATTTT. This translates into CASSQKAGGRTDTQYF.